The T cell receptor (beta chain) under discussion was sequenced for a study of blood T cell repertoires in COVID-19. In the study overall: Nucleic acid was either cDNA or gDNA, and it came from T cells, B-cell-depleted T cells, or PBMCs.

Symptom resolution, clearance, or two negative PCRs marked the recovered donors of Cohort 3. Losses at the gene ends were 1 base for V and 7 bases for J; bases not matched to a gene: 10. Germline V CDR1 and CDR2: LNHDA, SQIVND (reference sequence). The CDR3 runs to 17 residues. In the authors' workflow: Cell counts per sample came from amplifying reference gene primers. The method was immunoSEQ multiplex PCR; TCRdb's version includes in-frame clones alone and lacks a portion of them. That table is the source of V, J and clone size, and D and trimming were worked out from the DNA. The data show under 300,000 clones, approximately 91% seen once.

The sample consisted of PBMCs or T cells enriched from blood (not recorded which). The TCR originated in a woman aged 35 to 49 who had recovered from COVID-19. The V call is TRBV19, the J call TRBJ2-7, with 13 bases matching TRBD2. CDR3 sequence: CASSIGRTSGSPGEQYF. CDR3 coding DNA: TGTGCCAGTAGTATAGGGAGGACTAGCGGGAGTCCGGGGGAGCAGTACTTC.